The T cell receptor beta chain under discussion was sequenced for a study of blood T cells in healthy people across ages. Primers used in a second PCR of about 7 to 11 cycles were a sample-barcoded 5' primer and a J-beta primer mix. TCRdb called the 5' RACE reads again in MiXCR, with one record for every CDR3 protein. The sample lists roughly 800,000 distinct CDR3 sequences, roughly 50% occurring once. About 10 milliliters of peripheral blood were drawn from each donor. The CDR3 extends over 16 amino acids. Germline CDR1 and CDR2: LGHNA and YSLEER. V was cut by 0 bases and J by 7 bases, with 16 bases left in between.

The receptor comes from a man aged 25-40 years in good health. The sample consisted of blood. This chain joins TRBV4-3 and TRBJ2-1; no reliable D call. DNA of the CDR3: TGCGCCAGCAGCCAAGAAAGGCCGGGTTTTACGAATGAGCAGTTCTTC. Amino acids: CASSQERPGFTNEQFF.